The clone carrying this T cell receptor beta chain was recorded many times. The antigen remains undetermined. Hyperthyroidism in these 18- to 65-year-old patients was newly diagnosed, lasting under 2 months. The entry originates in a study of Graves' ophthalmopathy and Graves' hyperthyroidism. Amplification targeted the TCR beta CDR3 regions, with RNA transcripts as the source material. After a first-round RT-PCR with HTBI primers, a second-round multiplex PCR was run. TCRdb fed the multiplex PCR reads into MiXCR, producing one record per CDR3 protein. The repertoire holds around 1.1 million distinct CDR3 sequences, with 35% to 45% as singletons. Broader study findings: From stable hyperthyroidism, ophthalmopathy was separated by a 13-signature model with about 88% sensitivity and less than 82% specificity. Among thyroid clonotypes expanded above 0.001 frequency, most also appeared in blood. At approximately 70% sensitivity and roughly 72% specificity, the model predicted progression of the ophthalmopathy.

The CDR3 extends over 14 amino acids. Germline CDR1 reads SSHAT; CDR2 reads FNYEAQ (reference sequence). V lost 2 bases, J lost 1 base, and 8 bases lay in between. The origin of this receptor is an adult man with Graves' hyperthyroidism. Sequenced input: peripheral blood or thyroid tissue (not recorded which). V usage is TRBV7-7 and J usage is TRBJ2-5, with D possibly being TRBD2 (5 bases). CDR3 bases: TGTGCCAGCAGCTTACAGGCGGGCCAAGAGACCCAGTACTTC. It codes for CASSLQAGQETQYF.